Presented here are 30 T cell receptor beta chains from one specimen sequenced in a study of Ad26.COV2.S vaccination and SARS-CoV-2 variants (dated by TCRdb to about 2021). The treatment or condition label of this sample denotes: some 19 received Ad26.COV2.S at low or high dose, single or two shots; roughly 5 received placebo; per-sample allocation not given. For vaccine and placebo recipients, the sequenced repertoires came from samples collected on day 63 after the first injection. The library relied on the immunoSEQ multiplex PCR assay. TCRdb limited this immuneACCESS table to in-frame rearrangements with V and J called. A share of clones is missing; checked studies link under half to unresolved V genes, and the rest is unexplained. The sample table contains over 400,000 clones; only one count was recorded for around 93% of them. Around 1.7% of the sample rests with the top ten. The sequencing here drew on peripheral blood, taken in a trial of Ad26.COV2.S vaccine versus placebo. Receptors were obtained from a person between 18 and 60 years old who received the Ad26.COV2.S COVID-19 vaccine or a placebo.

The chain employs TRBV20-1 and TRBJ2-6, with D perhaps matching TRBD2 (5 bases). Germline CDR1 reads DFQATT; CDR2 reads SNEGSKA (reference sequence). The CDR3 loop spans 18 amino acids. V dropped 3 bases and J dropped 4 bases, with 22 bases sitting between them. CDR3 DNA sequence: TGCAGTGCTAGTCGGGAAACAGAGATGTGGGCCGGGGCCAACGTCCTGACTTTC. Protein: CSASRETEMWAGANVLTF.

Here the CDR3 reads CASSVQYTGELFF. CDR3 bases: TGTGCCAGCTCCGTACAGTATACCGGGGAGCTGTTTTTT. V and J are TRBV18 and TRBJ2-2, with D hard to call. Germline CDR1 and CDR2: KGHSH and LQKENI. Trimming took off 6 bases at V and 5 bases at J, with 10 bases between the two ends. The CDR3 covers 13 residues.

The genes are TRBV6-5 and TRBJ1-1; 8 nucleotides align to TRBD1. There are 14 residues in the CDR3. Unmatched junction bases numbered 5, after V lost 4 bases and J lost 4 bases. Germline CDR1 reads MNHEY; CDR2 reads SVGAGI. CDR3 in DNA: TGTGCCAGCAGTTTCAGGGGGCAAAGCACTGAAGCTTTCTTT. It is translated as CASSFRGQSTEAFF.

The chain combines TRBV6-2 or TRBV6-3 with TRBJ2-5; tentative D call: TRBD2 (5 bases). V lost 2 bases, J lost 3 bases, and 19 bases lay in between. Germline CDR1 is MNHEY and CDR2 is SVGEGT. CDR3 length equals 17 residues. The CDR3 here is CASSYPPSWQNKETQYF. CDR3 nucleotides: TGTGCCAGCAGTTACCCCCCTAGCTGGCAGAACAAAGAGACCCAGTACTTC.

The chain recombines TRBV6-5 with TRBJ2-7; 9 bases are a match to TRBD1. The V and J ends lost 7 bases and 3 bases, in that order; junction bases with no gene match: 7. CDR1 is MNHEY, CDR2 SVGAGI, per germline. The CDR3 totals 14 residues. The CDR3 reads CASTRDRADYEQYF. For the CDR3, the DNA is TGTGCCAGCACGCGGGACAGGGCGGACTACGAGCAGTACTTC.

The CDR3 DNA is TGCGCCAGCAGCTTTAGTTTTTATCAGCCCCAGCATTTT. Amino acids: CASSFSFYQPQHF. The chain recombines TRBV5-1 with TRBJ1-5, with unresolved D. Per the germline V gene, CDR1 is SGHRS and CDR2 is YFSETQ. The CDR3 is made up of 13 amino acids. Trimming stripped 2 bases from V and 5 bases from J, with 8 bases between.

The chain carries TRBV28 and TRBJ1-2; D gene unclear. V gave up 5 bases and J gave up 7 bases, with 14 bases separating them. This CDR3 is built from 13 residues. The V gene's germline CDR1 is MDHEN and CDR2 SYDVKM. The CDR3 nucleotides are TGTGCCAGCAGTAGGGCGGGCCCCCGTGGCTACACCTTC. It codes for CASSRAGPRGYTF.

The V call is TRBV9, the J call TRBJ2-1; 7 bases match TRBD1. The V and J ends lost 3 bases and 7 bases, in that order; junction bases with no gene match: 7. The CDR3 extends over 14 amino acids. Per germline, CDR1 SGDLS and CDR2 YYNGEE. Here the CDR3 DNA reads TGTGCCAGCAGCGCCCAGGGACAGCAGAATGAGCAGTTCTTC. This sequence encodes CASSAQGQQNEQFF.

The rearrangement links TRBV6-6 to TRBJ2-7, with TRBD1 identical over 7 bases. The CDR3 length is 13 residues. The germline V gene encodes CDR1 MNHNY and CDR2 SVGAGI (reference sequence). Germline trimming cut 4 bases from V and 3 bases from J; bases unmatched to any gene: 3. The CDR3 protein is CASSWSGGYEQYF. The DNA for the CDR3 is TGTGCCAGCAGTTGGTCAGGGGGCTACGAGCAGTACTTC.

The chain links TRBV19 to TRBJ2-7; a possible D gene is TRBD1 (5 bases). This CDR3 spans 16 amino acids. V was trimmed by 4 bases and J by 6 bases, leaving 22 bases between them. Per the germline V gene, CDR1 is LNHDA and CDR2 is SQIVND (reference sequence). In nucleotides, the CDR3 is TGTGCCAGTAGTAGGGGCCTCAGGTCCAGGGTCTCCGAGCAGTACTTC. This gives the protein CASSRGLRSRVSEQYF. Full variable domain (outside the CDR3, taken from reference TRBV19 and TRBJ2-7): DGGITQSPKYLFRKEGQNVTLSCEQNLNHDAMYWYRQDPGQGLRLIYYSQIVNDFQKGDIAEGYSVSREKKESFPLTVTSAQKNPTAFYLCASSRGLRSRVSEQYFGPGTRLTVT.

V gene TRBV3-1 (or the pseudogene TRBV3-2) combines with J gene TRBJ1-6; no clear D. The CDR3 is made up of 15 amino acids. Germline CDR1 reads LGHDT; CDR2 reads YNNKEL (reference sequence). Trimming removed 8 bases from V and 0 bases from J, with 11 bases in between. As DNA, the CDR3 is TGTGCCAGCTGGGCGGGGAGCTCCTATAATTCACCCCTCCACTTT. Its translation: CASWAGSSYNSPLHF.

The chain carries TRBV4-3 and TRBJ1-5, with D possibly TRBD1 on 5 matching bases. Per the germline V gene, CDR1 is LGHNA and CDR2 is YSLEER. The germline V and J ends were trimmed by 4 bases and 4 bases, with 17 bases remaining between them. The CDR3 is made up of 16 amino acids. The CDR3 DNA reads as TGCGCCAGCAGCCCGACCCGGGACGGGGAAAATCAGCCCCAGCATTTT. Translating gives CASSPTRDGENQPQHF.

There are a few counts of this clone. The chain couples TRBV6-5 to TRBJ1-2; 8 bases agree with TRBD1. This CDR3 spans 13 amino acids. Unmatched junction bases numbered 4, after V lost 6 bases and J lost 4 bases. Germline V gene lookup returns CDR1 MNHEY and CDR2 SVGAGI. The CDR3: CASRRTGSYGYTF. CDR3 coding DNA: TGTGCCAGCAGAAGGACAGGGAGCTATGGCTACACCTTC.

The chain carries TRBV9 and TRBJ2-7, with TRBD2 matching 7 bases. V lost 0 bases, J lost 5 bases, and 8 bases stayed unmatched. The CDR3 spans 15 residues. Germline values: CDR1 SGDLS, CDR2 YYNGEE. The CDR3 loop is CASSVDGLAVNEQYF. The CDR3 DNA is TGTGCCAGCAGCGTAGACGGTCTAGCGGTGAACGAGCAGTACTTC.

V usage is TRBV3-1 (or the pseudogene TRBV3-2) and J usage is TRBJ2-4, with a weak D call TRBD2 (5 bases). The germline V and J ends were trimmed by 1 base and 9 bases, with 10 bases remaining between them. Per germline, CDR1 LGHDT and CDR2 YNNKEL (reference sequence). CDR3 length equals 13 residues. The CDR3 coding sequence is TGTGCCAGCAGCCAAGGGCGGGTTAGCATTCAGTACTTC. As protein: CASSQGRVSIQYF.

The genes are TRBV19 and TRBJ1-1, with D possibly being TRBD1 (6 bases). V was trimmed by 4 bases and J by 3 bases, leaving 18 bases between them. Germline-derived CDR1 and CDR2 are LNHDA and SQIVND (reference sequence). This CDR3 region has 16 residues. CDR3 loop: CASSNPSGTIYTEAFF. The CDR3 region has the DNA TGTGCCAGTAGTAACCCGTCGGGGACAATTTACACTGAAGCTTTCTTT.

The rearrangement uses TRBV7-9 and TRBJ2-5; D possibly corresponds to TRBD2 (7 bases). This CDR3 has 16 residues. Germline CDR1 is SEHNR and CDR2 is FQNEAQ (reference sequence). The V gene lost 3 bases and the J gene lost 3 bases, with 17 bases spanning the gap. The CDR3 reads CASSFTVGGAEETQYF. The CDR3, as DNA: TGTGCCAGCAGCTTCACGGTAGGGGGGGCTGAAGAGACCCAGTACTTC.

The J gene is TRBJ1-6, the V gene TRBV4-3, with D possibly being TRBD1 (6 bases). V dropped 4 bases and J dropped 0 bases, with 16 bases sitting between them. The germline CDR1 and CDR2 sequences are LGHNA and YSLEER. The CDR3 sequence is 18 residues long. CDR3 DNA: TGCGCCAGCAGCCCCTTAACAGGGACTAACTCCTATAATTCACCCCTCCACTTT. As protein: CASSPLTGTNSYNSPLHF.

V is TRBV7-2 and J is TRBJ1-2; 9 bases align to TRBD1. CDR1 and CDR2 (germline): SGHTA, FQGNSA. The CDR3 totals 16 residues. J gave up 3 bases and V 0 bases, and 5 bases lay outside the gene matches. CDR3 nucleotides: TGTGCCAGCAGCTTAGCTCCGGGACAGGGTGACTATGGCTACACCTTC. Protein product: CASSLAPGQGDYGYTF.

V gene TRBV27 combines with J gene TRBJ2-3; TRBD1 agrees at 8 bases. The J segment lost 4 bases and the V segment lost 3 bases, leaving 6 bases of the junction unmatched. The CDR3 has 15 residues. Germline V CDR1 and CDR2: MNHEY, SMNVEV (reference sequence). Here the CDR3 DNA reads TGTGCCAGCAGTTTGCCGGGACAGGTTGCAGATACGCAGTATTTT. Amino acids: CASSLPGQVADTQYF.

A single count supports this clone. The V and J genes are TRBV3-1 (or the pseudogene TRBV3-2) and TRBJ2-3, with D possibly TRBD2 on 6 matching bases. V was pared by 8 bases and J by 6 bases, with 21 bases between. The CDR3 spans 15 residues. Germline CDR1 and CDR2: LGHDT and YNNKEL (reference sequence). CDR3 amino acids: CASAAGGARMDTQYF. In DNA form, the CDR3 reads TGTGCCAGCGCCGCAGGAGGGGCGCGCATGGATACGCAGTATTTT.

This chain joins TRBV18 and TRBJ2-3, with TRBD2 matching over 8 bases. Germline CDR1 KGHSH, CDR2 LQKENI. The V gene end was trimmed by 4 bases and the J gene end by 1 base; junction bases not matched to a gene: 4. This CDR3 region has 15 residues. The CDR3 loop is CASSQNSGGTDTQYF. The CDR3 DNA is TGTGCCAGCTCACAAAATAGCGGGGGCACAGATACGCAGTATTTT.

In DNA, the CDR3 is TGTGCCAGCTCATCATTAAGCGGGGCACGCACAGATACGCAGTATTTT. The encoded protein is CASSSLSGARTDTQYF. The chain joins TRBV18 to TRBJ2-3, with 7 bases matching TRBD2. J gave up 1 base and V 5 bases, and 9 bases lay outside the gene matches. The CDR3 has 16 residues. The germline V gene encodes CDR1 KGHSH and CDR2 LQKENI. Drawing the rest from reference TRBV18 and TRBJ2-3, the complete variable domain is NAGVMQNPRHLVRRRGQEARLRCSPMKGHSHVYWYRQLPEEGLKFMVYLQKENIIDESGMPKERFSAEFPKEGPSILRIQQVVRGDSAAYFCASSSLSGARTDTQYFGPGTRLTVL.

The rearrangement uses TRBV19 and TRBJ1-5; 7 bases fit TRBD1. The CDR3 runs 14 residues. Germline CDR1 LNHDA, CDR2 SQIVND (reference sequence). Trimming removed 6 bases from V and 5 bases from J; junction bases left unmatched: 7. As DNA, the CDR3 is TGTGCCAGTAGCGGACAGGTTAGGGATCAGCCCCAGCATTTT. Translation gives CASSGQVRDQPQHF. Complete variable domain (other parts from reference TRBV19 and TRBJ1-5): DGGITQSPKYLFRKEGQNVTLSCEQNLNHDAMYWYRQDPGQGLRLIYYSQIVNDFQKGDIAEGYSVSREKKESFPLTVTSAQKNPTAFYLCASSGQVRDQPQHFGDGTRLSIL.

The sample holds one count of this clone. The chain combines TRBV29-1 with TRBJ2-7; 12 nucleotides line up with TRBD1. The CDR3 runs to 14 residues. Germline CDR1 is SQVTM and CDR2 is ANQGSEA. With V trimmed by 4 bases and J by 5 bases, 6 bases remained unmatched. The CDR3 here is CSVAPGQGANEQYF. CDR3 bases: TGCAGCGTTGCCCCGGGACAGGGGGCCAACGAGCAGTACTTC.

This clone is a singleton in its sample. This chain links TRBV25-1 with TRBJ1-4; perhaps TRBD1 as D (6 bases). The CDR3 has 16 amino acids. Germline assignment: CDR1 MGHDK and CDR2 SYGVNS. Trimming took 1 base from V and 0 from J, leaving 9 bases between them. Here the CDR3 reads CASSESRTATNEKLFF. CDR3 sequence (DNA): TGTGCCAGCAGTGAATCCAGGACAGCAACTAATGAAAAACTGTTTTTT.

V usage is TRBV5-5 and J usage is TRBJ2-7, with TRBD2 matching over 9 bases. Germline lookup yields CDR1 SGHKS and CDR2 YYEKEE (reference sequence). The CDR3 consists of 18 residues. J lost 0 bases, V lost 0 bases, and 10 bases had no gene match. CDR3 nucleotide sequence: TGTGCCAGCAGCTTGGACACCGGGACTAGCTTAAGCTCCTACGAGCAGTACTTC. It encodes CASSLDTGTSLSSYEQYF.

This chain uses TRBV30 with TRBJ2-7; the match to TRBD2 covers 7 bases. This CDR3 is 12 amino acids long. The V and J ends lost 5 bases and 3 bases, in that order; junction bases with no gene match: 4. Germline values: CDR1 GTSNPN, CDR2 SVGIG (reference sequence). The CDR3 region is CAWGPGGYEQYF. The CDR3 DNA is TGTGCCTGGGGCCCGGGGGGCTACGAGCAGTACTTC.

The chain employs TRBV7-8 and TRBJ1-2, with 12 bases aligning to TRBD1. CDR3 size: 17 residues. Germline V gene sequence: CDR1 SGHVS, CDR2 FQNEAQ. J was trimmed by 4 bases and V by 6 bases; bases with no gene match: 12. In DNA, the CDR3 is TGTGCCAGCAGACATACCGGGACAGGGGGCGGGGGCTATGGCTACACCTTC. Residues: CASRHTGTGGGGYGYTF.

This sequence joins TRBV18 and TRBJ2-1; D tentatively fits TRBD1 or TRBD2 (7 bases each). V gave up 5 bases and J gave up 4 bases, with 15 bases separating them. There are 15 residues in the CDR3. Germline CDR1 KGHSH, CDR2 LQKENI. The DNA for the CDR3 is TGTGCCAGCTCAAAGGACCAGGGGGGGTACAATGAGCAGTTCTTC. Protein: CASSKDQGGYNEQFF.